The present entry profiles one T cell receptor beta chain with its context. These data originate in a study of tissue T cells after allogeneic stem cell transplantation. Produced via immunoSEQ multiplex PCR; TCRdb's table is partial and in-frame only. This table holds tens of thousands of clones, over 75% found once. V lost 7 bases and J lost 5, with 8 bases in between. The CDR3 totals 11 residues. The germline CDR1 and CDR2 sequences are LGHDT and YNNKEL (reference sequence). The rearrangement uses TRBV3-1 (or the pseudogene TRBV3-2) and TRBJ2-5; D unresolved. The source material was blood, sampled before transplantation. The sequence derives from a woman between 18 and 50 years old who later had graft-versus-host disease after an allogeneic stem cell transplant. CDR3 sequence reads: CASKLRETQYF. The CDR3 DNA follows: TGTGCCAGCAAGCTCCGGGAGACCCAGTACTTC.